These T cell receptor beta chains were read from a single sample in a study of T cells in localized non-small cell lung cancer. Clones were read by immunoSEQ multiplex PCR, and TCRdb kept only the in-frame ones, dropping some. The data contain 1,400 or so clones, 30% to 40% of them singletons. This material consisted of lung tumor tissue, taken before any cancer treatment. The receptors originated from a male donor aged 60 or over with stage III lung adenocarcinoma. Both conserved end residues are part of each CDR3. The D gene is left open where the match is weak. The size of a clone is reported for some rows only, either as once, few or many, or as a class for expanded clones.

>15|TRBJ2-7|NA|TRBV18|NA
TGTGCCAGCTCACCCAGCGGACTGGAGATCTACGAGCAGTACTTC
CASSPSGLEIYEQYF
>16|TRBJ1-5|NA|TRBV30|TRBD1
TGTGCCTGGAGTGTATTCAGGACAGGGTTCAATCAGCCCCAGCATTTT
CAWSVFRTGFNQPQHF
>12|TRBJ2-4|NA|TRBV13|NA
TGTGCCAGCAGCTTAGGGTCGCAGGAGCAGTACTTC
CASSLGSQEQYF
>13|TRBJ2-5|NA|TRBV12-5|TRBD1
TGTGCTAGCCGGGACAGGTTATCAGAGACCCAGTACTTC
CASRDRLSETQYF
>13|TRBJ1-3|few|TRBV6-8|NA
TGTGCCAGCAACGGGGCCCCAAGAGACACCATATATTTT
CASNGAPRDTIYF
>22|TRBJ1-5|once|TRBV5-1|NA
TGCGCCAGCAGCCCCGTCCGGGGAGGGAAAAAGTGTCGAGCAATTAGCAATCAGCCCCAGCATTTT
CASSPVRGGKKCRAISNQPQHF
>16|TRBJ2-4|medium-sized|TRBV11-3|TRBD1
TGTGCCAGCAGCCTCCTTGGGACAGGGGTAATTGACATTCAGTACTTC
CASSLLGTGVIDIQYF
>14|TRBJ2-3|NA|TRBV11-3|NA
TGTGCCAGCAGCCAGAGACTTAGCTTTGATACGCAGTATTTT
CASSQRLSFDTQYF
>15|TRBJ2-4|NA|TRBV28|NA
TGTGCCAGCAGTTTGGGGGGTATAGCCAAAAACATTCAGTACTTC
CASSLGGIAKNIQYF
>13|TRBJ1-1|NA|TRBV19|NA
TGTGCCAGTAGTATCGGGAGGAACACTGAAGCTTTCTTT
CASSIGRNTEAFF
>13|TRBJ2-5|once|TRBV29-1|NA
TGCAGCGTGGACTCAGCCTACCAAGAGACCCAGTACTTC
CSVDSAYQETQYF
>16|TRBJ1-3|few|TRBV2|TRBD1
TGTGCCAGCAGGCGGGAACAGGGGGCATCTGGAAACACCATATATTTT
CASRREQGASGNTIYF
>13|TRBJ2-1|NA|TRBV14|TRBD1
TGTGCCAGCAGCCAGAGACAGGGGAGAGAGCAGTTCTTC
CASSQRQGREQFF
>13|TRBJ1-4|few|TRBV6-8|NA
TGTGCCAGCAGTTATAGGGGTAATGAAAAACTGTTTTTT
CASSYRGNEKLFF
>13|TRBJ2-5|NA|TRBV6-8|NA
TGTGCCAGCAGCCGGGACGCTGAAGAGACCCAGTACTTC
CASSRDAEETQYF
>12|TRBJ1-1|NA|TRBV29-1|NA
TGCAGCGCTGGACGGAAGAACACTGAAGCTTTCTTT
CSAGRKNTEAFF
>14|TRBJ1-5|NA|TRBV12-5|NA
TGTGCTAGTGGTCCGACAACGGCAGGACAGCCCCAGCATTTT
CASGPTTAGQPQHF
>16|TRBJ2-2|NA|TRBV19|NA
TGTGCCAGTAGGGGTTACGGGCAGGGGAACACCGGGGAGCTGTTTTTT
CASRGYGQGNTGELFF
>14|TRBJ1-3|NA|TRBV19|TRBD1
TGTGCCAGTCCCGACAGGGGGCTAGGAAACACCATATATTTT
CASPDRGLGNTIYF
>12|TRBJ1-2|few|TRBV29-1|NA
TGCAGCGTTCTCCCCCGAGGAGGGGACTACACCTTC
CSVLPRGGDYTF
>16|TRBJ2-5|medium-sized|TRBV9|NA
TGTGCCAGCAGCCCTCCCTGGGTAGACTTCCAAGAGACCCAGTACTTC
CASSPPWVDFQETQYF
>14|TRBJ2-7|few|TRBV11-3|NA
TGTGCCAGCAGCTTCGCAGGGAGCTCCTACGAGCAGTACTTC
CASSFAGSSYEQYF
>15|TRBJ2-3|NA|TRBV5-1|NA
TGCGCCAGCAGCTTGGGGAGGGGAGGCACAGATACGCAGTATTTT
CASSLGRGGTDTQYF
>14|TRBJ2-7|NA|TRBV18|NA
TGTGCCAGCTCACCCAGAGACAGTTCCTACGAGCAGTACTTC
CASSPRDSSYEQYF
>15|TRBJ1-1|NA|TRBV14|TRBD1
TGTGCCAGCAGCCGGGGGACAGGGTGGAACACTGAAGCTTTCTTT
CASSRGTGWNTEAFF
>16|TRBJ2-1|medium-sized|TRBV11-3|TRBD2
TGTGCCAGCAGCTTGGTGGTCGGGGGGGGATACAATGAGCAGTTCTTC
CASSLVVGGGYNEQFF
>13|TRBJ2-1|few|TRBV10-2|NA
TGCGCCAGCAGTGAACCAGCGAGAGATGAGCAGTTCTTC
CASSEPARDEQFF
>15|TRBJ2-2|NA|TRBV11-3|NA
TGTGCCAGCAGTATCGGAGACCTGAGGACCGGGGAGCTGTTTTTT
CASSIGDLRTGELFF
>15|TRBJ2-3|large|TRBV28|NA
TGTGCCAGCATCTCATTAGGGAGGTCCCAAGATACGCAGTATTTT
CASISLGRSQDTQYF
>12|TRBJ2-5|NA|TRBV9|NA
TGTGCCAGCAGCGGCCTCCAAGAGACCCAGTACTTC
CASSGLQETQYF
>19|TRBJ2-6|NA|TRBV18|NA
TGTGCCAGCTCACCACTGAGGGCAGGGACGAGCTCTGGGGCCAACGTCCTGACTTTC
CASSPLRAGTSSGANVLTF
>13|TRBJ2-3|NA|TRBV2|NA
TGTGCCAGCAGTGAAGGCCGGCGGCATACGCAGTATTTT
CASSEGRRHTQYF
>12|TRBJ2-7|NA|TRBV18|NA
TGTGCCAGCTCACCACCGGGATACGAGCAGTACTTC
CASSPPGYEQYF
>14|TRBJ1-5|NA|TRBV30|NA
TGTGCCTGGAGTACGACAGACCTGAATCAGCCCCAGCATTTT
CAWSTTDLNQPQHF
>15|TRBJ1-6|NA|TRBV18|NA
TGTGCCAGCTCACCAGGGACAAGGCAGGGTTCACCCCTCCACTTT
CASSPGTRQGSPLHF
>17|TRBJ2-1|NA|TRBV6-8|TRBD2
TGTGCCAGCAGTGACGCGGGACTAGCGGGAGATCATGGTGAGCAGTTCTTC
CASSDAGLAGDHGEQFF
>16|TRBJ1-2|large|TRBV6-8|TRBD1
TGTGCCAGCAGTCGCACTCCCACGACAGGGAACTATGGCTACACCTTC
CASSRTPTTGNYGYTF
>15|TRBJ1-4|few|TRBV6-8|TRBD1
TGTGCCAGCAGGGACAGGGGGCGAATTAATGAAAAACTGTTTTTT
CASRDRGRINEKLFF
>14|TRBJ2-3|NA|TRBV11-3|NA
TGTGCCAGCAGCCAATTTCGGTCCGCAGATACGCAGTATTTT
CASSQFRSADTQYF
>13|TRBJ1-1|NA|TRBV29-1|NA
TGCAGCGCGTCGGGGGGGTTGAACACTGAAGCTTTCTTT
CSASGGLNTEAFF